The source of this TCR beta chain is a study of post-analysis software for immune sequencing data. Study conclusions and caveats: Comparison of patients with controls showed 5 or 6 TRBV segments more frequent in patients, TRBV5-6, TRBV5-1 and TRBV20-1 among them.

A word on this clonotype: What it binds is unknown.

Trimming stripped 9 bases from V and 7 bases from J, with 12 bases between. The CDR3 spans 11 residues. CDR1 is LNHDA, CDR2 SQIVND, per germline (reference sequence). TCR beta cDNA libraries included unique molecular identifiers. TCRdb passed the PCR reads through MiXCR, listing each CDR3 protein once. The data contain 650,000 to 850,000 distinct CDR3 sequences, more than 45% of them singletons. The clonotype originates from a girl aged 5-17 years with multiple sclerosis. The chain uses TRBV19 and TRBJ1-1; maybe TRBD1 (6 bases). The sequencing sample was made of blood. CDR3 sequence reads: CASRGGNEAFF. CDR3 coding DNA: TGTGCCAGCCGCGGGGGCAATGAAGCTTTCTTT.